This TCR beta chain was observed in a study of PD-1 blockade in classical Hodgkin lymphoma. Study-wide results and caveats: Complete responders' diversity at baseline resembled that of newly diagnosed patients. Although disease activity or prior therapy may be involved, causes of the repertoire differences remain undefined.

Time point meaning: cycle 4 day 1 (C4D1), after 5 to 7 weeks of nivolumab. Exposure to brentuximab vedotin varied, and each patient had relapsed following autologous stem cell transplantation. Negative magnetic selection isolated CD4+ T cells from thawed PBMCs. Only a few counts were recorded for this clone. Its antigen remains unidentified. TCRdb keeps only in-frame clones here, not all; method: immunoSEQ multiplex PCR. Among under 20,000 clones listed, 65% to 80% were seen once. The input for sequencing was CD4+ T cells from blood, taken before the fourth cycle of nivolumab. The receptor was derived from a human donor with classical Hodgkin lymphoma.

CDR3 region: CASNIVSYEQYF. The DNA of the CDR3 is TGTGCCAGCAATATAGTCTCCTACGAGCAGTACTTC. The chain links TRBV28 to TRBJ2-7; the D is unclear. Germline V lookup: CDR1 MDHEN, CDR2 SYDVKM. The CDR3 is 12 residues long. Trimming removed 7 bases at V and 0 bases at J, with 7 bases between.